The following is a TCR beta chain sequence with its context. What it binds is unknown. PCR amplification relied on 60 Vbeta primers (plus 13 Jbeta primers). Only in-frame clones appear in the TCRdb table, and some are missing; sequencing was by immunoSEQ multiplex PCR. The data show 150,000 to 200,000 clones, under 70% seen once. This sample is part of a study of cytomegalovirus exposure and HLA in healthy donors. Study conclusions and caveats: TRBV6-2, TRBV6-3 and other indistinguishable V segments were excluded.

J was trimmed by 7 bases and V by 3 bases; bases with no gene match: 6. Germline V lookup: CDR1 MNHNS, CDR2 SASEGT. The CDR3 loop spans 13 amino acids. The chain combines TRBV6-1 with TRBJ2-7; 7 bases map to TRBD2. This clonotype was sampled from a man aged 25-45 years in good health and CMV-seropositive. Sequencing input: PBMCs. The CDR3 bases are TGTGCCAGCAGTGAGGAAGCGGGGCGGGAGCAGTACTTC. This encodes CASSEEAGREQYF.